Each of the 9 T cell receptor beta chains below was sequenced from the same sample in a study of OX40 agonist ivuxolimab in advanced cancers. Method: immunoSEQ multiplex PCR; TCRdb's copy keeps in-frame clones and lacks some. The sample lists approximately 99,000 clones, about nine tenths occurring once. The sample consisted of CD4+ or CD8+ T cells sorted from blood, taken in a trial of the OX40 agonist ivuxolimab. These receptors came from an adult with an advanced solid tumor such as melanoma, head and neck, liver or kidney cancer.

The genes are TRBV5-1 and TRBJ2-1; 12 bases are a match to TRBD2. CDR1 is SGHRS and CDR2 is YFSETQ in the germline V gene. V gave up 5 bases and J gave up 0 bases; unmatched junction bases: 6. The CDR3 sequence is 17 residues long. DNA of the CDR3: TGCGCCAGCAGACCCCTAGCGGGGGGGACCTCCTACAATGAGCAGTTCTTC. Translating gives CASRPLAGGTSYNEQFF.

The gene calls are TRBV7-3 and TRBJ1-1; D remains ambiguous. V was shortened by 4 bases and J by 7 bases, with 19 bases between the two germline ends. In germline, CDR1 is SGHTA, CDR2 FQGTGA. This CDR3 comprises 15 residues. CDR3 nucleotide sequence: TGTGCCAGCAGCTCTAACGGAGTCGGAACCGGTGAAGCTTTCTTT. Translation: CASSSNGVGTGEAFF.

This sequence joins TRBV4-2 and TRBJ1-2, with 7 bases lining up with TRBD1. Germline-derived CDR1 and CDR2 are LGHNA and YNFKEQ. Trimming cost V 1 base and J 5 bases; bases outside gene matches: 16. CDR3 length equals 18 residues. CDR3 sequence reads: CASSQAEGTALVPYGYTF. The CDR3 DNA sequence: TGTGCCAGCAGCCAAGCCGAGGGGACAGCGCTGGTTCCGTATGGCTACACCTTC.

This clone was recorded once. The chain links TRBV18 to TRBJ1-1; D remains ambiguous. The CDR3 length is 14 residues. V was cut by 3 bases and J by 5 bases, with 13 bases left in between. CDR1 and CDR2 from the germline V gene are KGHSH and LQKENI. CDR3 in amino acids: CASSPRPLRTEAFF. The DNA for the CDR3 is TGTGCCAGCTCACCCAGGCCCTTGAGGACTGAAGCTTTCTTT.

The chain has TRBV10-3 and TRBJ2-5; TRBD2 matches 13 bases. The ends lost 5 bases at V and 5 bases at J; junction bases unmatched: 2. Germline V CDR1 and CDR2: ENHRY, SYGVKD. This CDR3 is built from 14 residues. The CDR3: CAISTSGGAETQYF. CDR3 nucleotides: TGTGCCATCAGTACTAGCGGGGGGGCTGAGACCCAGTACTTC.

This clone is medium-sized in the sample. V gene TRBV19 combines with J gene TRBJ2-1, with 10 bases lining up with TRBD2. CDR3 length: 15 residues. Germline CDR1 and CDR2: LNHDA and SQIVND (reference sequence). The V segment lost 3 bases and the J segment 4 bases; nucleotides outside the gene matches: 3. CDR3 sequence (DNA): TGTGCCAGTAGTATTACTAGCGGGGCGTACAATGAGCAGTTCTTC. This gives the protein CASSITSGAYNEQFF. Full variable domain (rest looked up from reference TRBV19 and TRBJ2-1): DGGITQSPKYLFRKEGQNVTLSCEQNLNHDAMYWYRQDPGQGLRLIYYSQIVNDFQKGDIAEGYSVSREKKESFPLTVTSAQKNPTAFYLCASSITSGAYNEQFFGPGTRLTVL.

Note on this clone: Other DNA variants within this sample encode the same CDR3. This chain links TRBV4-1 with TRBJ2-1, with D perhaps TRBD2 (7 bases). Trimming removed 0 bases from V and 2 bases from J, with 11 bases in between. Per germline, CDR1 MGHRA and CDR2 YSYEKL. The CDR3 sequence is 16 residues long. The DNA for the CDR3 is TGCGCCAGCAGCCAAGAAGGGGGGGCGGCCTACAATGAGCAGTTCTTC. The encoded protein is CASSQEGGAAYNEQFF.

The chain employs TRBV30 and TRBJ1-4; 8 bases are a match to TRBD1. V shed 2 bases and J 5 bases; nucleotides not matched to a gene: 7. CDR1 and CDR2 (germline): GTSNPN, SVGIG (reference sequence). The CDR3 covers 15 residues. In nucleotides, the CDR3 is TGTGCCTGGAGTTCTCAGACAGGGGAGAATGAAAAACTGTTTTTT. The encoded protein is CAWSSQTGENEKLFF.

The J gene is TRBJ2-1, the V gene TRBV5-6; D could derive from TRBD1 or TRBD2 (5 bases each). The CDR3 has 14 amino acids. CDR1 and CDR2 from the germline V gene are SGHDT and YYEEEE. With 4 bases removed from V and 9 bases from J, the gap between germline ends came to 17 bases. The CDR3 loop reads CASSPGDWGGEQFF. In nucleotides, the CDR3 is TGTGCCAGCAGCCCCGGGGATTGGGGCGGTGAGCAGTTCTTC. Filled out from reference TRBV5-6 and TRBJ2-1, the complete variable domain reads DAGVTQSPTHLIKTRGQQVTLRCSPKSGHDTVSWYQQALGQGPQFIFQYYEEEERQRGNFPDRFSGHQFPNYSSELNVNALLLGDSALYLCASSPGDWGGEQFFGPGTRLTVL.